The 18 T cell receptor beta chains below come from one sample, sequenced in a study of control samples from healthy donors and cancer patients. This table comes from immunoSEQ multiplex PCR, and its TCRdb copy is limited to in-frame clones, with some not included. The profile shows 150,000 or so clones, approximately 94% of them singletons. Specimen: blood. These receptor sequences come from a man aged 40-50 years in good health.

The chain recombines TRBV5-1 with TRBJ1-3, with D tentatively TRBD1 (6 bases). The CDR3 consists of 14 residues. The V end was cut by 3 bases, the J end by 4 bases, with 11 bases between. CDR1 is SGHRS, CDR2 YFSETQ, per germline. CDR3 amino acids: CASSWSGQGNTIYF. DNA for the CDR3: TGCGCCAGCAGCTGGTCTGGACAGGGAAACACCATATATTTT.

This clone was detected only once. The chain has TRBV4-2 and TRBJ1-6, with D possibly being TRBD1 (5 bases). Germline CDR1 is LGHNA and CDR2 is YNFKEQ. This CDR3 spans 13 amino acids. Trimming cost V 3 bases and J 10 bases, with 10 bases left between them. CDR3 sequence (DNA): TGTGCCAGCAGCCAGGGGACTAGATCACCCCTCCACTTT. Its protein is CASSQGTRSPLHF.

V is TRBV11-2 and J is TRBJ2-2, with TRBD2 matching over 7 bases. CDR3 length: 15 residues. V dropped 7 bases and J dropped 6; count of bases not matched to a gene: 11. The germline CDR1 and CDR2 sequences are SGHAT and FQNNGV. Written as DNA, the CDR3 is TGTGCCAGCATCCTGGGGGTACGGGGGGCCGGGGAGCTGTTTTTT. Translation gives CASILGVRGAGELFF.

This chain joins TRBV5-1 and TRBJ1-1; TRBD1 matches at 9 bases. Per germline, CDR1 SGHRS and CDR2 YFSETQ. The CDR3 covers 15 residues. The V and J ends lost 4 bases and 1 base, in that order; junction bases with no gene match: 5. CDR3 sequence: CASSATGQGNTEAFF. The DNA of the CDR3 is TGCGCCAGCAGCGCAACGGGACAGGGGAACACTGAAGCTTTCTTT.

In this sample, this clone turned up once. This chain links TRBV6-2 or TRBV6-3 with TRBJ2-3; TRBD2 might be the D (5 bases). The germline V gene has CDR1 MNHEY and CDR2 SVGEGT. V lost 6 bases and J lost 1, with 11 bases in between. The CDR3 consists of 14 residues. As DNA, the CDR3 is TGTGCCAGCAGCCACGCGGAGGGCACAGATACGCAGTATTTT. Translated, it gives CASSHAEGTDTQYF.

The chain joins TRBV24-1 to TRBJ2-5; 7 bases line up with TRBD1. This CDR3 spans 16 amino acids. J was trimmed by 5 bases and V by 3 bases; bases with no gene match: 11. Germline V gene data show CDR1 as KGHDR and CDR2 as SFDVKD. In DNA, the CDR3 is TGTGCCACCAGTGATGCAACAGGGGCCTTCTGGGAGACCCAGTACTTC. This codes for CATSDATGAFWETQYF.

Turning to this clone: Other DNA sequences in this sample translate to the same CDR3. The rearrangement uses TRBV28 and TRBJ1-5, with 7 bases fitting TRBD1. The CDR3 runs 15 residues. Germline lookup yields CDR1 MDHEN and CDR2 SYDVKM. The V and J ends lost 6 bases and 0 bases, in that order; junction bases with no gene match: 5. The DNA for the CDR3 is TGTGCCAGCAGCTTGGGACAGAGTAGCAATCAGCCCCAGCATTTT. This encodes CASSLGQSSNQPQHF. Full variable domain (outside the CDR3, taken from reference TRBV28 and TRBJ1-5): DVKVTQSSRYLVKRTGEKVFLECVQDMDHENMFWYRQDPGLGLRLIYFSYDVKMKEKGDIPEGYSVSREKKERFSLILESASTNQTSMYLCASSLGQSSNQPQHFGDGTRLSIL.

The rearrangement links TRBV3-1 (or the pseudogene TRBV3-2) to TRBJ2-5; D uncertain. CDR3 length equals 13 residues. Between the trimmed V and J ends, which lost 8 bases and 4 bases, there was a span of 14 bases. Germline assignment: CDR1 LGHDT and CDR2 YNNKEL (reference sequence). In nucleotides, the CDR3 is TGTGCCAGCGAGCAACAGTGGGGAGAGACCCAGTACTTC. Its protein product is CASEQQWGETQYF.

This chain uses TRBV6-5 with TRBJ1-2; D is uncertain. The CDR3 has 15 residues. The V gene lost 6 bases and the J gene lost 4 bases, with 18 bases spanning the gap. Germline V gene data show CDR1 as MNHEY and CDR2 as SVGAGI. Here the CDR3 reads CASSSRAQVSYGYTF. The CDR3 region has the DNA TGTGCCAGCAGCAGTAGGGCCCAGGTGTCCTATGGCTACACCTTC.

The rearrangement uses TRBV4-1 and TRBJ1-5, with D perhaps matching TRBD1 (5 bases). This CDR3 spans 16 amino acids. CDR1 is MGHRA, CDR2 YSYEKL, per germline. V gave up 0 bases and J gave up 2 bases, with 11 bases separating them. This CDR3 is CASSQDGGIGNQPQHF. As DNA, the CDR3 is TGCGCCAGCAGCCAAGATGGGGGGATTGGCAATCAGCCCCAGCATTTT.

This clone showed up just once. The chain combines TRBV30 with TRBJ1-5, with 7 bases that match TRBD1. Trimming cost V 2 bases and J 6 bases; bases outside gene matches: 7. The CDR3 contains 14 residues. Looked up from germline, CDR1 is GTSNPN and CDR2 is SVGIG (reference sequence). The CDR3 coding sequence is TGTGCCTGGAGTCCTCCAGGGGGGAGTCAGCCCCAGCATTTT. The encoded protein is CAWSPPGGSQPQHF.

The chain carries TRBV6-1 and TRBJ1-6; a weak D match, TRBD1 (5 bases). The V end lost 3 bases, the J end lost 5 bases, and 14 bases lay between the germline ends. The CDR3 runs to 16 residues. Germline values: CDR1 MNHNS, CDR2 SASEGT. The CDR3 protein is CASSDTRQLNNSPLHF. The CDR3 nucleotides are TGTGCCAGCAGTGACACCCGACAGCTTAATAATTCACCCCTCCACTTT.

V gene TRBV10-3 combines with J gene TRBJ2-3; no clear D. The ends were cut back, 0 bases at V and 5 bases at J, with 9 bases in the middle. Germline V gene sequence: CDR1 ENHRY, CDR2 SYGVKD. This CDR3 has 14 residues. CDR3 sequence reads: CAISESKGKDTQYF. CDR3 DNA sequence: TGTGCCATCAGTGAGTCGAAAGGGAAAGATACGCAGTATTTT.

The V gene is TRBV6-6, the J gene TRBJ1-3; D is ambiguous. The CDR3 has 13 amino acids. V was pared by 6 bases and J by 0 bases, with 6 bases between. Germline V CDR1 and CDR2: MNHNY, SVGAGI (reference sequence). The CDR3 coding sequence is TGTGCCAGCAGATCGAGCTCTGGAAACACCATATATTTT. Translation: CASRSSSGNTIYF.

The rearrangement links TRBV27 to TRBJ1-2; D call uncertain. The V and J ends lost 2 bases and 7 bases respectively, with 17 bases between them. From germline, CDR1 is MNHEY and CDR2 SMNVEV (reference sequence). The CDR3 sequence is 15 residues long. CDR3 sequence (DNA): TGTGCCAGCAGTTTAAGCGGGGTAGGGTGGGCTGGCTACACCTTC. Amino acid sequence: CASSLSGVGWAGYTF.

The CDR3: CASSQDLREGGEQYF. DNA for the CDR3: TGCGCCAGCAGCCAAGATCTCAGGGAAGGAGGCGAGCAGTACTTC. V gene TRBV4-3 combines with J gene TRBJ2-7; D may correspond to TRBD1 or TRBD2 (5 bases each). Trimming took 0 bases from V and 6 from J, leaving 15 bases between them. CDR1 is LGHNA and CDR2 is YSLEER in the germline V gene. The CDR3 is made up of 15 amino acids.

This clone was seen a single time. V gene TRBV5-5 combines with J gene TRBJ1-2; 9 bases map to TRBD1. Germline CDR1 reads SGHKS; CDR2 reads YYEKEE (reference sequence). This CDR3 contains 15 residues. V dropped 4 bases and J dropped 4; count of bases not matched to a gene: 8. As DNA, the CDR3 is TGTGCCAGCAGCCCCTGGACAGGGGCTGTCTATGGCTACACCTTC. This gives the protein CASSPWTGAVYGYTF.

CDR3 sequence: CASSLWAAYGYTF. In DNA, the CDR3 is TGTGCCAGCAGTTTATGGGCAGCCTATGGCTACACCTTC. The chain has TRBV28 and TRBJ1-2, with D unclear. The CDR3 covers 13 residues. Germline V lookup: CDR1 MDHEN, CDR2 SYDVKM. Trimming cost V 0 bases and J 4 bases, with 6 bases left between them.